A selection of T cell receptor beta chains follows, all from one sample in a study of blood T cell repertoires in COVID-19. Sequencing used immunoSEQ multiplex PCR; TCRdb keeps in-frame clones, though not all of them. In the table there are 79,000 or so clones, more than 75% of which are singletons. Sequencing was performed on peripheral blood. The receptor source for this set is a human donor in a cohort sampled during active COVID-19. CDR3s include the opening cysteine and the closing phenylalanine or tryptophan. The D gene is left open where the match is weak. Clone size is not always given. Where it is, it says once, few, many or a class for expanded clones.

CDR3 DNA	CDR3 protein	D gene	V gene	clone size	J gene
TGTGCCAGCAGTTTGGGGGGGTTAGTTGATCAGCCCCAGCATTTT	CASSLGGLVDQPQHF	-	TRBV28	-	TRBJ1-5
TGTGCCAGCAGTTTAACTAGCGGCTTCACAGATACGCAGTATTTT	CASSLTSGFTDTQYF	TRBD2	TRBV9	-	TRBJ2-3
TGTGCCAGCAGTTGGGGGACTAGCGGGAATGAGCAGTTCTTC	CASSWGTSGNEQFF	TRBD2	TRBV28	-	TRBJ2-1
TGTGCCAGCAGCCAGACGTCCGGGTTGGGCACTGAAGCTTTCTTT	CASSQTSGLGTEAFF	-	TRBV7-3	few	TRBJ1-1
TGTGCCAGCAGTTCCCCCCCGGGGACCCAGTACTTC	CASSSPPGTQYF	-	TRBV28	-	TRBJ2-5
TGTGCCAGCAGTTCTAGCGCCAATGAGCAGTTCTTC	CASSSSANEQFF	-	TRBV12-3/TRBV12-4	-	TRBJ2-1
TGTGCCAGTAGTATCAGGATGACGGATACCTACGAGCAGTACTTC	CASSIRMTDTYEQYF	-	TRBV19	-	TRBJ2-7
TGTGCCAGCAGTACTACAAGGAACTATGGCTACACCTTC	CASSTTRNYGYTF	-	TRBV28	once	TRBJ1-2
TGTGCCAGCAGCGTAGAAGGAGTCTACAATGAGCAGTTCTTC	CASSVEGVYNEQFF	-	TRBV9	-	TRBJ2-1
TGTGCCAGCAGAGCCGAGGGGGTTGGCACAGATACGCAGTATTTT	CASRAEGVGTDTQYF	-	TRBV2	-	TRBJ2-3